This T cell receptor (beta chain) was captured by sequencing in a study of blood T cell repertoires in COVID-19. Trimming cost V 6 bases and J 4 bases, with 12 bases left between them. The CDR3 sequence is 13 residues long. Germline assignment: CDR1 MNHEY and CDR2 SVGAGI. Clones were sequenced by immunoSEQ multiplex PCR, and TCRdb holds only the in-frame ones, with some missing. The data contain almost 200,000 clones, 70% to 80% of them singletons. The sample taken for sequencing was peripheral blood. The V and J genes are TRBV6-5 and TRBJ1-2; no reliable D call. The source of this sequence is a woman between 40 and 55 years old with COVID-19, enrolled during active disease. CDR3 sequence reads: CASSKDTSYGYTF. The CDR3 DNA is TGTGCCAGCAGCAAAGACACCTCCTATGGCTACACCTTC.